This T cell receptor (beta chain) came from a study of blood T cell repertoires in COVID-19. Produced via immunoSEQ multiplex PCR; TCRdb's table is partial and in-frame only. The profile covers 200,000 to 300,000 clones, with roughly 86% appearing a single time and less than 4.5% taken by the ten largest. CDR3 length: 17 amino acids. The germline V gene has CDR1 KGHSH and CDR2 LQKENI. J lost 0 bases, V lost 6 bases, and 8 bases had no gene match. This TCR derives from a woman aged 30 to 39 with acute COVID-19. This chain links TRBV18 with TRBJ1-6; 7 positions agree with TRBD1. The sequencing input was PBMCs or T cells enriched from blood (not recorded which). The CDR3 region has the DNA TGTGCCAGCTCGGGGACAGTTTCGAGCTCCTATAATTCACCCCTCCACTTT. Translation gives CASSGTVSSSYNSPLHF.